A selection of T cell receptor beta chains follows, all from one sample in a study of blood T cells in healthy people across ages. TCRdb redid the calling of the 5' RACE reads with MiXCR, one entry per CDR3 protein. The sample has about 930,000 distinct CDR3 sequences; 29% are singletons. These data were also filed under a second study, of T cells of mothers and their children.

Sequencing was performed on blood. The receptor source for this set is a woman between 40 and 50 years old in good health. Each CDR3 is given with its conserved first and last residue. Fields, in order: D gene, J gene, clone size, V gene, CDR3 DNA, CDR3 protein. A D gene is named only where the DNA matches it firmly. Clone sizes are given selectively: once, few, many, or a class where the clone is expanded.

>TRBD1|TRBJ2-7|-|TRBV28
TGTGCCAGCAACTTTCGGGACAGGGTATCCTACGAGCAGTACTTC
CASNFRDRVSYEQYF
>TRBD1|TRBJ1-5|-|TRBV29-1
TGCAGCGTTGTGGACAGGGGGGGGAATCAGCCCCAGCATTTT
CSVVDRGGNQPQHF
>TRBD1|TRBJ2-5|few|TRBV9
TGTGCCAGCAGCCAGACCCTCCCGGAGGGGACAGGGGGACAAGAGACCCAGTACTTC
CASSQTLPEGTGGQETQYF
>-|TRBJ1-5|-|TRBV4-1
TGCGCCAGCAGCCAAGAGAAAGGGAGTCAACAGCCCCAGCATTTT
CASSQEKGSQQPQHF
>-|TRBJ1-1|few|TRBV28
TGTGCCAGCAGTTTGGCTCACATGGGGACTGAAGCTTTCTTT
CASSLAHMGTEAFF
>-|TRBJ2-7|-|TRBV2
TGTGCCAGCAGTGAAGCTCGGGACACGTACTTC
CASSEARDTYF
>-|TRBJ2-7|-|TRBV20-1
TGCAGTGCTAGAGGTCTAAGGGGATACGAGCAGTACTTC
CSARGLRGYEQYF
>TRBD1|TRBJ1-6|few|TRBV2
TGTGCCAGCAGTGACCAGACAGGGCGAAGCTCACCCCTCCACTTT
CASSDQTGRSSPLHF
>-|TRBJ1-2|once|TRBV28
TGTGCCGGCAGTTTATTTTCCACAGGATTGAACTATGGCTACACCTTC
CAGSLFSTGLNYGYTF
>-|TRBJ2-5|-|TRBV3-1
TGTGCCAGCAGCCCTCGGACAGATCTCCAAGAGACCCAGTACTTC
CASSPRTDLQETQYF
>-|TRBJ1-1|few|TRBV2
TGTGCCAGCCGAAGAGGACGCACTGAAGCTTTCTTT
CASRRGRTEAFF
>TRBD2|TRBJ2-7|once|TRBV28
TGTGCCAGCAGTGCACTAGCGGAGGGCGAGCAGTACTTC
CASSALAEGEQYF
>-|TRBJ1-2|many|TRBV6-5
TGTGCCAGCAGTTTGCAGGGAACTAACTATGGCTACACCTTC
CASSLQGTNYGYTF
>-|TRBJ1-1|few|TRBV2
TGTGCCAGCAGTGGATCCCCCAACACTGAAGCTTTCTTT
CASSGSPNTEAFF
>-|TRBJ2-7|-|TRBV5-4
TGTGCCAGCAGCTTGGTTCAGTGGGGGGCCTCCTACGAGCAGTACTTC
CASSLVQWGASYEQYF
>-|TRBJ2-5|-|TRBV10-3
TGTGCCATTAGCCTTCAGGGGCCCGACCGGGGGACCCAGTACTTC
CAISLQGPDRGTQYF
>-|TRBJ1-2|few|TRBV5-4
TGTGCCAGCAGCTTTTCAGGGTATAGTGGCTACACCTTC
CASSFSGYSGYTF
>-|TRBJ2-1|-|TRBV4-3
TGCGCCAGCAGCCAAGTGTTCCGTGGCTCCTACAATGAGCAGTTCTTC
CASSQVFRGSYNEQFF
>-|TRBJ1-2|many|TRBV6-2/TRBV6-3
TGTGCCAGCAGTTACGGATCTATGAATGGCTACACCTTC
CASSYGSMNGYTF
>-|TRBJ2-1|few|TRBV28
TGTGCCAGCACCACGAGCTCCTACAATGAGCAGTTCTTC
CASTTSSYNEQFF
>-|TRBJ2-1|-|TRBV20-1
TGCAGTGCTAGGTCAGGGAGACGTAATGAGCAGTTCTTC
CSARSGRRNEQFF
>-|TRBJ2-1|-|TRBV5-1
TGCGCCAGCAGCTTGGGAGGAACTGGGCAGTTCTTC
CASSLGGTGQFF
>-|TRBJ1-5|few|TRBV4-2
TGTGCCAGCAGCCAGGGGGAGTACTGGCCCCAGCATTTT
CASSQGEYWPQHF
>-|TRBJ2-5|-|TRBV4-3
TGCGCCAGCAGCCCGACCGCGCAAGAGACCCAGTATTTC
CASSPTAQETQYF
>TRBD1|TRBJ1-6|-|TRBV9
TGTGCCAGCAGCGTAGGCCCGCCGGGACAGGGGAATTCACCCCTCCACTTT
CASSVGPPGQGNSPLHF
>-|TRBJ1-2|-|TRBV20-1
TGCAGTGCCCTGGACGGGTCCTCCTATGGCTACACCTTC
CSALDGSSYGYTF
>-|TRBJ2-1|-|TRBV20-1
TGCAGTGCTTACCCCGGGGATGAGCAGTTCTTC
CSAYPGDEQFF
>TRBD2|TRBJ2-1|-|TRBV18
TGTGCCAGCTCAACCGGGACTAGCGATGAGCAGTTCTTC
CASSTGTSDEQFF
>-|TRBJ2-7|many|TRBV2
TGTGCCAGCAATAGGGGTTACGAGCAGTACTTC
CASNRGYEQYF
>TRBD1|TRBJ2-3|many|TRBV20-1
TGCAGTGCTATTCAGGGGGCTAGCACAGATACGCAGTATTTT
CSAIQGASTDTQYF
>-|TRBJ2-3|few|TRBV24-1
TGTGCCACCAGTCTGCATAGTGCAGATACGCAGTATTTT
CATSLHSADTQYF
>-|TRBJ2-1|-|TRBV19
TGTGCCAGTAGTATTGAACCCGAAGGGATTTATGAGCAGTTCTTC
CASSIEPEGIYEQFF
>-|TRBJ2-5|many|TRBV5-1
TGCGCCAGCAGGGGTCTTCAAGAGACCCAGTACTTC
CASRGLQETQYF
>TRBD1|TRBJ2-1|-|TRBV20-1
TGCAGTGCCTCGGCGGGACAGGGTAGTTATGAGCAGTTCTTC
CSASAGQGSYEQFF
>-|TRBJ1-1|few|TRBV30
TGTGCCTGGAGTCTGACCCAGAACACTGAAGCTTTCTTT
CAWSLTQNTEAFF
>-|TRBJ2-7|many|TRBV20-1
TGCAGTGCATATTGGCCTAGCGCCCACGAGCAGTACTTC
CSAYWPSAHEQYF
>-|TRBJ1-2|many|TRBV15
TGTGCCACCAGTAAGCTAAAACAGGGATTAGATGGCTACACCTTC
CATSKLKQGLDGYTF
>-|TRBJ1-6|-|TRBV2
TGTGCCATTTCTAGCTCCTATAATTCACCCCTCCACTTT
CAISSSYNSPLHF
>-|TRBJ2-1|few|TRBV29-1
TGCAGCGTTGATCGAGACAGGTACGATGAGCAGTTCTTC
CSVDRDRYDEQFF
>-|TRBJ2-7|-|TRBV20-1
TGCAGTGCCCCAAGCTCTCCCGGGAAGAACTACGAGCAGTACTTC
CSAPSSPGKNYEQYF
>-|TRBJ2-3|many|TRBV7-3
TGTGCCAGCAGCCCCGGACGGGGAACAGATACGCAGTATTTT
CASSPGRGTDTQYF
>-|TRBJ1-5|many|TRBV12-3/TRBV12-4
TGTGCCAGCAGTTTATCGGCAGGGAAACAGCCCCAGCATTTT
CASSLSAGKQPQHF
>TRBD2|TRBJ2-3|few|TRBV28
TGTGCCAGCAGTTTTGTCGGGGGGGCATCCACAGATACGCAGTATTTT
CASSFVGGASTDTQYF
>-|TRBJ2-5|-|TRBV5-1
TGCGTCAGCAGCAAGGGCAGAGACCAAGAGACCCAGTACTTC
CVSSKGRDQETQYF
>TRBD1|TRBJ1-1|-|TRBV5-6
TGTGCCAGCCGACAGGGCCACGTGAACACTGAAGCTTTCTTT
CASRQGHVNTEAFF
>-|TRBJ2-5|many|TRBV14
TGTGCCAGCAGCCAAGATTGGGGAGAGACCCAGTACTTC
CASSQDWGETQYF
>-|TRBJ2-7|few|TRBV7-3
TGTGCCAGCAGCTTAGGGCCAGGATGGGGATACGAGCAGTACTTC
CASSLGPGWGYEQYF
>-|TRBJ2-4|once|TRBV24-1
TGTGCCACCAGTGACGGGAGAGACATTCAGTACTTC
CATSDGRDIQYF
>-|TRBJ1-1|-|TRBV12-3/TRBV12-4
TGTGCCAGCAGCTTCCCCTCGGGGGTGAACACTGAAGCTTTCTTT
CASSFPSGVNTEAFF